The T cell receptor (beta chain) under discussion was sequenced for a study of T cells in Graves' hyperthyroidism and ophthalmopathy. Study-level results: Before onset, ophthalmopathy was predicted by the model a median 6.5 months earlier.

In this sample, this clonotype turned up many times. Its antigen remains unidentified. Regions amplified from RNA transcripts were the TCR beta CDR3 regions. The TCR CDR3 first-round RT-PCR relied on the HTBI primer set. TCRdb called the multiplex PCR reads again in MiXCR, with one record for every CDR3 protein. The table has 300,000 to 350,000 distinct CDR3 sequences, 15% to 20% seen once. Looked up from germline, CDR1 is MNHEY and CDR2 is SVGEGT. J gave up 2 bases and V 6 bases, and 16 bases lay outside the gene matches. The CDR3 totals 17 residues. The chain carries TRBV6-2 or TRBV6-3 and TRBJ2-7; TRBD1 agrees at 7 bases. The TCR originated in a woman in her forties with Graves' ophthalmopathy. The sequenced material came from blood. CDR3 sequence (DNA): TGTGCCAGCAGAAAAAAAACAGACAGGGATCTCCCCTACGAGCAGTACTTC. Translation gives CASRKKTDRDLPYEQYF.